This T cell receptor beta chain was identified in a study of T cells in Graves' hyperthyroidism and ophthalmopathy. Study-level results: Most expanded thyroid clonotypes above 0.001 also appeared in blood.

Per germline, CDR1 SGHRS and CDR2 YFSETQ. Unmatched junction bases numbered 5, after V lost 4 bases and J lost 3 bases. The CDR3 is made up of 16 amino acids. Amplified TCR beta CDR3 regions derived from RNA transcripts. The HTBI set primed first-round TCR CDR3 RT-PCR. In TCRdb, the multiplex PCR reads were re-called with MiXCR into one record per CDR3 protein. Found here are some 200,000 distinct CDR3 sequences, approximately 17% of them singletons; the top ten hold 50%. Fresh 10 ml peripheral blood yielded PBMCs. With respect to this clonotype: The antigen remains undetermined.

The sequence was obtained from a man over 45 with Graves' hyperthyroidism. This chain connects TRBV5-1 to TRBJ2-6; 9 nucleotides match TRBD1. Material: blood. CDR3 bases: TGCGCCAGCAGCGCTACAGGGGGCGGTGGGGCCAACGTCCTGACTTTC. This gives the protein CASSATGGGGANVLTF.